This T cell receptor (beta chain) appears in the sequencing data of a study of response to subunit inactivated influenza vaccine. Regarding the study as a whole: The authors suggested that few new T cells are recruited per seasonal influenza vaccination.

The V gene lost 11 bases and the J gene lost 5 bases, with 16 bases spanning the gap. The CDR3 has 12 amino acids. The germline V gene has CDR1 ENHRY and CDR2 SYGVKD. TCRdb redid the calling of the RT-PCR reads with MiXCR, one entry per CDR3 protein. The sample comprises approximately 530,000 distinct CDR3 sequences, approximately 7.7% of which are singletons, and 10% to 15% rests with the top ten. This clonotype came up a few times. The antigen is undetermined. This chain uses TRBV10-3 with TRBJ2-7, with TRBD1 as a possible D gene (7 bases). The material was PBMCs from blood, obtained roughly 24 months after vaccination. The clonotype was recovered from a man between 45 and 75 years old who received an inactivated influenza vaccine. CDR3 DNA sequence: TGTGCCGGCGGGACAGACAACCACGAGCAGTACTTC. Its protein is CAGGTDNHEQYF.